These 18 T cell receptor beta chains came from one sample sequenced in a study of T cells in Graves' hyperthyroidism and ophthalmopathy. It was RNA transcripts that yielded the amplified TCR beta CDR3 regions. HTBI primers were employed in a first-round RT-PCR of the TCR CDR3. A single record per CDR3 protein comes from TCRdb applying MiXCR to the multiplex PCR reads. In the table there are approximately 510,000 distinct CDR3 sequences, 40% to 50% of which are singletons. Sequencing used peripheral blood or thyroid tissue (not recorded which). The receptors here all came from an adult woman with Graves' disease, either hyperthyroidism or ophthalmopathy (not recorded which).

The chain links TRBV11-2 to TRBJ1-5, with 7 bases aligning to TRBD1. J was trimmed by 5 bases and V by 4 bases; bases with no gene match: 2. The V gene's germline CDR1 is SGHAT and CDR2 FQNNGV. The CDR3 length is 13 residues. CDR3 protein: CASSSGGHQPQHF. The CDR3 DNA follows: TGTGCCAGCAGCTCAGGGGGACATCAGCCCCAGCATTTT.

V is TRBV24-1 and J is TRBJ1-1; 7 bases fit TRBD1. J was trimmed by 2 bases and V by 7 bases; bases with no gene match: 3. CDR3 length: 13 residues. CDR1 is KGHDR and CDR2 is SFDVKD in the germline V gene. CDR3: CATSRDSNTEAFF. CDR3 bases: TGTGCCACCAGCCGGGACAGTAACACTGAAGCTTTCTTT.

The chain links TRBV7-9 to TRBJ2-2, with a weak D call TRBD1 (6 bases). Trimming took 4 bases from V and 3 from J, leaving 12 bases between them. The CDR3 consists of 15 residues. Germline V lookup: CDR1 SEHNR, CDR2 FQNEAQ (reference sequence). The CDR3 sequence: CASSSRTVDTGELFF. The DNA of the CDR3 is TGTGCCAGCAGCTCCCGGACAGTCGACACCGGGGAGCTGTTTTTT.

At least ten counts were recorded for this clonotype. The rearrangement uses TRBV25-1 and TRBJ1-6, with D perhaps matching TRBD1 (5 bases). Trimming took 0 bases from V and 0 from J, leaving 9 bases between them. Per the germline V gene, CDR1 is MGHDK and CDR2 is SYGVNS. This CDR3 is 17 amino acids long. DNA for the CDR3: TGTGCCAGCAGTGAATATGACGGGGGCTCCTATAATTCACCCCTCCACTTT. This encodes CASSEYDGGSYNSPLHF.

The CDR3 sequence: CASSRTGGLRAFF. The DNA of the CDR3 is TGTGCCAGCAGCCGGACGGGAGGGTTGCGAGCTTTCTTT. The chain carries TRBV14 and TRBJ1-1; no clear D gene. V shed 4 bases and J shed 10 bases, with 16 bases lying between them. The CDR3 is 13 residues long. In germline, CDR1 is SGHDN, CDR2 FVKESK.

To note about this clonotype: A read error may account for a junction end that differs from germline. The CDR3, as DNA: TGCGCCAGCAGCCAAGAGGACAGGGAGGGAAGCGAGCAGTACTTC. Translated: CASSQEDREGSEQYF. V gene TRBV5-5 combines with J gene TRBJ2-7; a weak D match, TRBD1 (8 bases). This CDR3 spans 15 amino acids. Germline V CDR1 and CDR2: SGHKS, YYEKEE (reference sequence).

The chain joins TRBV5-1 to TRBJ2-7; 7 bases are shared with TRBD1. This CDR3 contains 14 residues. Per germline, CDR1 SGHRS and CDR2 YFSETQ. The V segment lost 4 bases and the J segment 2 bases; nucleotides outside the gene matches: 6. DNA of the CDR3: TGCGCCAGCAGCCTGTGGGACAGCACCTACGAGCAGTACTTC. Translating gives CASSLWDSTYEQYF.

V usage is TRBV15 and J usage is TRBJ2-5; TRBD2 might be the D (6 bases). The V and J ends lost 3 bases and 3 bases respectively, with 17 bases between them. The germline V gene encodes CDR1 LNHNV and CDR2 YYDKDF (reference sequence). The CDR3 contains 16 residues. The CDR3: CATSSPEGLYEETQYF. The CDR3 DNA is TGTGCCACCAGCAGCCCCGAGGGACTGTATGAAGAGACCCAGTACTTC. The full variable domain, rest sourced from reference TRBV15 and TRBJ2-5, is DAMVIQNPRYQVTQFGKPVTLSCSQTLNHNVMYWYQQKSSQAPKLLFHYYDKDFNNEADTPDNFQSRRPNTSFCFLDIRSPGLGDTAMYLCATSSPEGLYEETQYFGPGTRLLVL.

This chain connects TRBV10-3 to TRBJ1-2, with 9 bases lining up with TRBD1. Germline CDR1 and CDR2: ENHRY and SYGVKD. Unmatched junction bases numbered 9, after V lost 0 bases and J lost 7 bases. The CDR3 covers 16 residues. CDR3 amino acids: CAISESKGQGASGYTF. CDR3 sequence (DNA): TGTGCCATCAGTGAGTCGAAGGGACAGGGAGCGAGTGGCTACACCTTC.

The rearrangement uses TRBV12-3 or TRBV12-4 and TRBJ2-7; 7 bases line up with TRBD2. After removal of 8 bases from V and 1 base from J, the junction contained 2 bases not matched to a gene. The CDR3 contains 12 residues. CDR3 nucleotides: TGTGCCAGCCGAGCGGGGTCCTACGAGCAGTACTTC. Protein: CASRAGSYEQYF.

This clonotype was recorded many times. V gene TRBV10-3 combines with J gene TRBJ1-4, with D uncertain. The CDR3 is 15 amino acids. Germline V gene lookup returns CDR1 ENHRY and CDR2 SYGVKD. V lost 2 bases, J lost 0 bases, and 7 bases lay in between. The CDR3 protein is CAISETDATNEKLFF. The CDR3 DNA is TGTGCCATCAGTGAGACGGACGCAACTAATGAAAAACTGTTTTTT.

V usage is TRBV6-6 and J usage is TRBJ2-5, with D perhaps matching TRBD1 (5 bases). V was pared by 5 bases and J by 0 bases, with 10 bases between. The CDR3 runs 14 residues. Germline V lookup: CDR1 MNHNY, CDR2 SVGAGI (reference sequence). CDR3 sequence: CASSDTGDQETQYF. In DNA, the CDR3 is TGTGCCAGCAGTGATACAGGAGACCAAGAGACCCAGTACTTC.

The chain has TRBV15 and TRBJ2-6; D not certain. Per the germline V gene, CDR1 is LNHNV and CDR2 is YYDKDF (reference sequence). V shed 6 bases and J shed 0 bases, with 15 bases lying between them. The CDR3 is 17 amino acids. The DNA for the CDR3 is TGTGCCACCAGTAGTCGCTCTACAACCTCTGGGGCCAACGTCCTGACTTTC. The encoded protein is CATSSRSTTSGANVLTF.

This clonotype was counted many times. The chain is built from TRBV5-1 and TRBJ1-3; a possible D gene is TRBD1 (5 bases). CDR3 size: 17 residues. The germline V and J ends were trimmed by 4 bases and 0 bases, with 17 bases remaining between them. CDR1 SGHRS and CDR2 YFSETQ come from the germline V gene. The CDR3 protein is CASSSGGNGNSGNTIYF. As DNA, the CDR3 is TGCGCCAGCAGCAGCGGGGGGAACGGGAACTCTGGAAACACCATATATTTT.

The chain combines TRBV29-1 with TRBJ2-7, with D possibly matching TRBD1 (6 bases). Trimming removed 4 bases at V and 7 bases at J, with 17 bases between. In germline, CDR1 is SQVTM, CDR2 ANQGSEA. The CDR3 has 13 residues. The CDR3 reads CSVGQDVLEEQYF. The CDR3, as DNA: TGCAGCGTTGGACAGGACGTACTGGAGGAGCAGTACTTC.

The chain has TRBV7-8 and TRBJ1-1; D may be TRBD1 (5 bases). There are 15 residues in the CDR3. With 2 bases removed from V and 1 base from J, the gap between germline ends came to 11 bases. Per germline, CDR1 SGHVS and CDR2 FQNEAQ. CDR3 nucleotide sequence: TGTGCCAGCAGCTTAATGTTGCAGGGGAACACTGAAGCTTTCTTT. Translation gives CASSLMLQGNTEAFF.

This clonotype was picked up a small number of times. This sequence joins TRBV5-1 and TRBJ2-4; TRBD1 might be the D (6 bases). Trimming pared 4 bases from V and 0 bases from J, leaving 11 bases between. The CDR3 sequence is 15 residues long. The germline V gene has CDR1 SGHRS and CDR2 YFSETQ. The CDR3: CASSVDRLAKNIQYF. CDR3 nucleotides: TGCGCCAGCAGCGTCGACAGGCTAGCCAAAAACATTCAGTACTTC. The full variable domain, rest sourced from reference TRBV5-1 and TRBJ2-4, is KAGVTQTPRYLIKTRGQQVTLSCSPISGHRSVSWYQQTPGQGLQFLFEYFSETQRNKGNFPGRFSGRQFSNSRSEMNVSTLELGDSALYLCASSVDRLAKNIQYFGAGTRLSVL.

This chain joins TRBV9 and TRBJ2-2, with unresolved D. V lost 4 bases, J lost 0 bases, and 10 bases lay in between. Germline lookup yields CDR1 SGDLS and CDR2 YYNGEE. There are 15 residues in the CDR3. CDR3 sequence (DNA): TGTGCCAGCAGCCCCCACACCTCGAACACCGGGGAGCTGTTTTTT. It encodes CASSPHTSNTGELFF. The full variable domain, completed using reference TRBV9 and TRBJ2-2, is DSGVTQTPKHLITATGQRVTLRCSPRSGDLSVYWYQQSLDQGLQFLIQYYNGEERAKGNILERFSAQQFPDLHSELNLSSLELGDSALYFCASSPHTSNTGELFFGEGSRLTVL.